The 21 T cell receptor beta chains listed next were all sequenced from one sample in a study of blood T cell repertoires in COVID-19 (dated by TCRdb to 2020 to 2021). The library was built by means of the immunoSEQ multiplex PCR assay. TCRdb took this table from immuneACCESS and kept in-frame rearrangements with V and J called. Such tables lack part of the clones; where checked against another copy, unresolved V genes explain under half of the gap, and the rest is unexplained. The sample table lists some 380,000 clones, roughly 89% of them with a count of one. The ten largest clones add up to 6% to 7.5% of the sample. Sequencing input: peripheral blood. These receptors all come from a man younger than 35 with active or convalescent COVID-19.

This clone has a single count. The CDR3 sequence: CASNNQGRTEAFF. The CDR3, as DNA: TGTGCCAGCAATAACCAGGGGCGAACTGAAGCTTTCTTT. V usage is TRBV28 and J usage is TRBJ1-1; possible D gene TRBD1, 6 bases. Germline V gives CDR1 MDHEN, CDR2 SYDVKM. Trimming removed 7 bases at V and 5 bases at J, with 14 bases between. The CDR3 runs to 13 residues.

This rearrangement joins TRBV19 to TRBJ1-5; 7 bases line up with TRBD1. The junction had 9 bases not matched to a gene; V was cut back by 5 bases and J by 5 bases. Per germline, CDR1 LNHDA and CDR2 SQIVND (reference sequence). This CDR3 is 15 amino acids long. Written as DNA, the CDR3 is TGTGCCAGTAGTGGACCGGGACAGAATTATCAGCCCCAGCATTTT. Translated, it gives CASSGPGQNYQPQHF.

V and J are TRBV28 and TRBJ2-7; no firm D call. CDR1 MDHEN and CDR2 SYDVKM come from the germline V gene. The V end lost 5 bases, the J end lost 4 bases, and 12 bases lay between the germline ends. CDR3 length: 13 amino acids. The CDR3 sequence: CASSPGPSYEQYF. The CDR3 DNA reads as TGTGCCAGCAGTCCGGGTCCTTCTTACGAGCAGTACTTC.

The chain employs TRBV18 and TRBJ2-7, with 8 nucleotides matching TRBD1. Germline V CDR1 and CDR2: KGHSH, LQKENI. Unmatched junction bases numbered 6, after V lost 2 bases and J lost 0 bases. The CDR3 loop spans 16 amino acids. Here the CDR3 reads CASSPIDRGYSYEQYF. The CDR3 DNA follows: TGTGCCAGCTCACCAATCGACAGGGGATACTCCTACGAGCAGTACTTC.

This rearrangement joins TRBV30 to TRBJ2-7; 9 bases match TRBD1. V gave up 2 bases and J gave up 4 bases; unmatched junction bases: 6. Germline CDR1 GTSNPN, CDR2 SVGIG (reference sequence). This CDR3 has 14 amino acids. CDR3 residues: CAWSPGQGRYEQYF. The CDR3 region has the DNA TGTGCCTGGAGTCCGGGACAGGGTCGGTACGAGCAGTACTTC.

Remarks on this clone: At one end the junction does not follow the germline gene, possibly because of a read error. CDR3 loop: CASSQDRRLADQEAQYF. For the CDR3, the DNA is TGCGCCAGCAGCCAAGACAGGCGACTAGCGGATCAAGAGGCCCAGTACTTC. The chain joins TRBV4-3 to TRBJ2-5; TRBD2 matches at 9 bases. The CDR3 sequence is 17 residues long. Per the germline V gene, CDR1 is LGHNA and CDR2 is YSLEER.

The DNA of the CDR3 is TGTGCCAGCAGTTACTCGATACTTCAGGTCGGATACGAGCAGTACTTC. The encoded protein is CASSYSILQVGYEQYF. V and J are TRBV6-5 and TRBJ2-7, with D hard to call. Germline values: CDR1 MNHEY, CDR2 SVGAGI. The CDR3 covers 16 residues. V lost 0 bases, J lost 4 bases, and 16 bases lay in between.

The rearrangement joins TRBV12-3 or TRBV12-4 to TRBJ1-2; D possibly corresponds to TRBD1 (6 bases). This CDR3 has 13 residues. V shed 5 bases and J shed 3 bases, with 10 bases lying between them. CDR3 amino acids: CASSPDSYYGYTF. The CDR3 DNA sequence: TGTGCCAGCAGTCCGGACAGCTACTATGGCTACACCTTC.

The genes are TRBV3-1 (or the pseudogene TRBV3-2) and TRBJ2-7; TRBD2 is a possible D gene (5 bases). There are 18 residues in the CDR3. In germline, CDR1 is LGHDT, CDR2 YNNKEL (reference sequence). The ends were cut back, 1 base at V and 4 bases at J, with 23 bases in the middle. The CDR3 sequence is CASSQGKRQPEVDYEQYF. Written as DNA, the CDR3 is TGTGCCAGCAGCCAAGGGAAAAGGCAACCGGAGGTCGATTACGAGCAGTACTTC.

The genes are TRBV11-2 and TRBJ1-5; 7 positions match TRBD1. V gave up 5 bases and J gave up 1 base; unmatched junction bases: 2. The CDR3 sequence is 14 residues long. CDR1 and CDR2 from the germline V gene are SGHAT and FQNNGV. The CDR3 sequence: CASSQGVSNQPQHF. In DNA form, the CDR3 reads TGTGCCAGCAGCCAGGGGGTAAGCAATCAGCCCCAGCATTTT. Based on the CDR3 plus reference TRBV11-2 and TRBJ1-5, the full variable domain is EAGVAQSPRYKIIEKRQSVAFWCNPISGHATLYWYQQILGQGPKLLIQFQNNGVVDDSQLPKDRFSAERLKGVDSTLKIQPAKLEDSAVYLCASSQGVSNQPQHFGDGTRLSIL.

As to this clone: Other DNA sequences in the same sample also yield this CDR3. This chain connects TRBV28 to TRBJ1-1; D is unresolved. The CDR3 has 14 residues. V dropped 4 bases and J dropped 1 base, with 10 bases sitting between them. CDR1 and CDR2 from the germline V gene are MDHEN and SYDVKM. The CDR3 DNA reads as TGTGCCAGCAGTTCCGGACGGGGGAACACTGAAGCTTTCTTT. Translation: CASSSGRGNTEAFF. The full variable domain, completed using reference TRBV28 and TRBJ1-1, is DVKVTQSSRYLVKRTGEKVFLECVQDMDHENMFWYRQDPGLGLRLIYFSYDVKMKEKGDIPEGYSVSREKKERFSLILESASTNQTSMYLCASSSGRGNTEAFFGQGTRLTVV.

The CDR3 region has the DNA TGTGCCAGTAGTACGGGAGGCCCAAGGCAGTTCTTC. The encoded protein is CASSTGGPRQFF. The gene calls are TRBV19 and TRBJ2-1; 7 bases agree with TRBD2. The trim removed 4 bases at V and 12 bases at J, leaving 6 bases unmatched. This CDR3 has 12 residues. The germline gives CDR1 LNHDA, CDR2 SQIVND (reference sequence).

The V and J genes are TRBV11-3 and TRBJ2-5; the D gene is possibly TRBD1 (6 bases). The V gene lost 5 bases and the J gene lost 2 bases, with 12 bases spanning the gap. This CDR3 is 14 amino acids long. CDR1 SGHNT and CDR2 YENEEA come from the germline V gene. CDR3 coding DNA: TGTGCCAGCAGCCCTCGGACAGAACAAGAGACCCAGTACTTC. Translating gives CASSPRTEQETQYF.

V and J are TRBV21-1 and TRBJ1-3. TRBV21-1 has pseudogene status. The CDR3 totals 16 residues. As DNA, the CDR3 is TGTGCCAGCAGCAACGGGCCTCTAGCTACTGGAAACACCATATATTTT. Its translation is CASSNGPLATGNTIYF.

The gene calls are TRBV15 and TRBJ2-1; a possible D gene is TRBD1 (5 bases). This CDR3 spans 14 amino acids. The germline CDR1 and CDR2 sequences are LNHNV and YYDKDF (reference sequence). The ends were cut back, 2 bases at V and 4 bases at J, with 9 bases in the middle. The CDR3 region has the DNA TGTGCCACCAGCAGAAATGACAGATACAATGAGCAGTTCTTC. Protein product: CATSRNDRYNEQFF.

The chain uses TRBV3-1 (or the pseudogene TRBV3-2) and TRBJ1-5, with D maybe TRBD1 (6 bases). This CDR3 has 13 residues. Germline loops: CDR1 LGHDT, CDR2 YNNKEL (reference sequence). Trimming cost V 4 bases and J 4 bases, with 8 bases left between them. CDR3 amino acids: CASSRGGNQPQHF. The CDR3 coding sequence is TGTGCCAGCAGCCGAGGGGGAAATCAGCCCCAGCATTTT.

The CDR3 DNA reads as TGTGCCAGCACCATCGAAGGACAGGTTTTTTCACCCCTCCACTTT. Residues: CASTIEGQVFSPLHF. The gene calls are TRBV5-5 and TRBJ1-6; TRBD1 matches 7 bases. Germline CDR1 reads SGHKS; CDR2 reads YYEKEE (reference sequence). The CDR3 has 15 residues. Germline trimming cut 6 bases from V and 9 bases from J; bases unmatched to any gene: 12.

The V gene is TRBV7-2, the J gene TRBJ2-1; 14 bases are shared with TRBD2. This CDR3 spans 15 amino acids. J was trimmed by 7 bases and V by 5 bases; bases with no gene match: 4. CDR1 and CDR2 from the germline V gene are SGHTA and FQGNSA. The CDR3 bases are TGTGCCAGCAGCGTGACTAGCGGGAGGGCGAATGAGCAGTTCTTC. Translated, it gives CASSVTSGRANEQFF.

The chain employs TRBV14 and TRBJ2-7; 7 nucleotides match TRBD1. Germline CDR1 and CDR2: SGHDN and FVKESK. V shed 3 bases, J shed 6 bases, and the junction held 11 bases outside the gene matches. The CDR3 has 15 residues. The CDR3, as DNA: TGTGCCAGCAGCCATAGACAGGGTCGAATCTCCGAGCAGTACTTC. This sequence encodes CASSHRQGRISEQYF.

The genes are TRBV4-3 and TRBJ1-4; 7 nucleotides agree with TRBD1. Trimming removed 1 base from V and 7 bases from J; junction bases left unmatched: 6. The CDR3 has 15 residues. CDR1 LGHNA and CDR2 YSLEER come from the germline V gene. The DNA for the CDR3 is TGCGCCAGCAGCCAAGCTAAGACAGGGACTGAAAAACTGTTTTTT. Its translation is CASSQAKTGTEKLFF.

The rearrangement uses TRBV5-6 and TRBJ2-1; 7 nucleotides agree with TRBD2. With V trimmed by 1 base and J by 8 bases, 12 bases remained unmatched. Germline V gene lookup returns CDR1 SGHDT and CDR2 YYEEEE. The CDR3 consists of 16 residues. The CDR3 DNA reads TGTGCCAGCAGCTTGAGGACTAGTTGGAGTCTCTATGAGCAGTTCTTC. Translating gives CASSLRTSWSLYEQFF.